Listed below are T cell receptor beta chains from one sample, sequenced in a study of T-cell memory formation after mild COVID-19. MiXCR was run by TCRdb on the 5' RACE reads, yielding one entry per CDR3 protein. Among 300,000 to 350,000 distinct CDR3 sequences listed, approximately 19% were seen once. The material sequenced was PBMCs or a T cell subset sorted from them (not recorded which). These TCRs come from a man aged 18 to 29 who had mild COVID-19 (a few samples of this study predate the infection). Cell type and time point are not known. CDR3s include the opening cysteine and the closing phenylalanine or tryptophan. D genes are given only for firm matches. Clone size appears in some rows only: once, few, many, or a class for an expanded clone.

cdr3_nt: TGTGCCAGCAGCTTATTAGGGCGGAGGAACACTGAAGCTTTCTTT; cdr3_aa: CASSLLGRRNTEAFF; d_call: NA; j_call: TRBJ1-1; v_call: TRBV7-2; cdr3_length: 15; clone_size: NA
cdr3_nt: TGTGCCAGCTCACCAGGAGACAGGGGTACCACAGATACGCAGTATTTT; cdr3_aa: CASSPGDRGTTDTQYF; d_call: TRBD1; j_call: TRBJ2-3; v_call: TRBV18; cdr3_length: 16; clone_size: few
cdr3_nt: TGCAGTGCTGCACTTGTCGGTTACGAGCAGTACTTC; cdr3_aa: CSAALVGYEQYF; d_call: NA; j_call: TRBJ2-7; v_call: TRBV20-1; cdr3_length: 12; clone_size: few
cdr3_nt: TGTGCCAGCAGCTTTCGACAGGACTATGGCTACACCTTC; cdr3_aa: CASSFRQDYGYTF; d_call: NA; j_call: TRBJ1-2; v_call: TRBV7-2; cdr3_length: 13; clone_size: NA
cdr3_nt: TGTGCCAGTAGTATAGACGGCTCCCCGGGGGGACAACTGTTTTTT; cdr3_aa: CASSIDGSPGGQLFF; d_call: NA; j_call: TRBJ1-4; v_call: TRBV19; cdr3_length: 15; clone_size: NA
cdr3_nt: TGTGCCAGCAGGAAACAGGGGGCCGAGACCGGGGAGCTGTTTTTT; cdr3_aa: CASRKQGAETGELFF; d_call: TRBD1; j_call: TRBJ2-2; v_call: TRBV12-3/TRBV12-4; cdr3_length: 15; clone_size: NA
cdr3_nt: TGTGCCAGCAGCTTAAATAGCGGGGGGTTCACAGATACGCAGTATTTT; cdr3_aa: CASSLNSGGFTDTQYF; d_call: TRBD2; j_call: TRBJ2-3; v_call: TRBV5-4; cdr3_length: 16; clone_size: NA
cdr3_nt: TGTGCCAGCAGTTCTAGGGGCAGAGAGGGAAACACCATATATTTT; cdr3_aa: CASSSRGREGNTIYF; d_call: NA; j_call: TRBJ1-3; v_call: TRBV7-9; cdr3_length: 15; clone_size: NA
cdr3_nt: TGTGCCAGCAGTGGACAGATCACCGGGGAGCTGTTTTTT; cdr3_aa: CASSGQITGELFF; d_call: NA; j_call: TRBJ2-2; v_call: TRBV27; cdr3_length: 13; clone_size: NA
cdr3_nt: TGTGCCAGCAGCTTAACCCCCGAGGCCGGAGGGGCCCTCCACTTT; cdr3_aa: CASSLTPEAGGALHF; d_call: NA; j_call: TRBJ1-6; v_call: TRBV7-2; cdr3_length: 15; clone_size: many
cdr3_nt: TGCGCCAGCAGCTTGGTCCAGGGGACCTATGGCTACACCTTC; cdr3_aa: CASSLVQGTYGYTF; d_call: NA; j_call: TRBJ1-2; v_call: TRBV5-1; cdr3_length: 14; clone_size: NA
cdr3_nt: TGCGCCAGCAGCTTGCTTAGATCCACAGATACGCAGTATTTT; cdr3_aa: CASSLLRSTDTQYF; d_call: NA; j_call: TRBJ2-3; v_call: TRBV5-1; cdr3_length: 14; clone_size: NA
cdr3_nt: TGTGCCAGCGCGAATAGCGGGGGGGCGGCGAACATTCAGTACTTC; cdr3_aa: CASANSGGAANIQYF; d_call: TRBD2; j_call: TRBJ2-4; v_call: TRBV7-3; cdr3_length: 15; clone_size: few
cdr3_nt: TGTGCCAGCAGCTTCATTAGGACTCAGGGGCGGACCGGGGAGCTGTTTTTT; cdr3_aa: CASSFIRTQGRTGELFF; d_call: NA; j_call: TRBJ2-2; v_call: TRBV7-8; cdr3_length: 17; clone_size: NA
cdr3_nt: TGTGCCAGCAGTCCCTCAGGGGGTGGGAATGGCTACACCTTC; cdr3_aa: CASSPSGGGNGYTF; d_call: TRBD1; j_call: TRBJ1-2; v_call: TRBV12-3/TRBV12-4; cdr3_length: 14; clone_size: few
cdr3_nt: TGCAGTGCTAAAAAGAGAGATACGCAGTATTTT; cdr3_aa: CSAKKRDTQYF; d_call: NA; j_call: TRBJ2-3; v_call: TRBV20-1; cdr3_length: 11; clone_size: few
cdr3_nt: TGCAGCGTCACGCCCGTCGGACAGGGTCAGACAGATACGCAGTATTTT; cdr3_aa: CSVTPVGQGQTDTQYF; d_call: TRBD1; j_call: TRBJ2-3; v_call: TRBV29-1; cdr3_length: 16; clone_size: NA
cdr3_nt: TGTGCCAGCAGTGTTAGCACTGAAGCTTTCTTT; cdr3_aa: CASSVSTEAFF; d_call: NA; j_call: TRBJ1-1; v_call: TRBV28; cdr3_length: 11; clone_size: many
cdr3_nt: TGCGCCAGCAGCCGCACTTACCCGGGCTTTCAAGAAGGAAACACCATATATTTT; cdr3_aa: CASSRTYPGFQEGNTIYF; d_call: NA; j_call: TRBJ1-3; v_call: TRBV4-3; cdr3_length: 18; clone_size: NA
cdr3_nt: TGCGCCAGCAGCCAGGTGGGACAGGGGACAACTAATGAAAAACTGTTTTTT; cdr3_aa: CASSQVGQGTTNEKLFF; d_call: TRBD1; j_call: TRBJ1-4; v_call: TRBV4-1; cdr3_length: 17; clone_size: NA
cdr3_nt: TGCGCCAGCAGCCCGTCCCTAGGCGAGTATGAAAAACTGTTTTTT; cdr3_aa: CASSPSLGEYEKLFF; d_call: NA; j_call: TRBJ1-4; v_call: TRBV5-1; cdr3_length: 15; clone_size: NA
cdr3_nt: TGCGCCAGCAGCTTGGTTGGGACAGCATATTCACCCCTCCACTTT; cdr3_aa: CASSLVGTAYSPLHF; d_call: TRBD1; j_call: TRBJ1-6; v_call: TRBV5-1; cdr3_length: 15; clone_size: few